A single T cell receptor (beta chain) is shown here with its context. The CDR3 loop spans 11 amino acids. Germline CDR1 and CDR2: SQVTM and ANQGSEA. The V end was cut by 0 bases, the J end by 9 bases, with 6 bases between. The data were obtained in a study of patients and donors after allogeneic stem cell transplantation. Each CDR3 protein gets one entry after TCRdb re-called the RT-PCR reads with MiXCR. The table shows roughly 200,000 distinct CDR3 sequences, with around 41% occurring only once. This chain joins TRBV29-1 and TRBJ2-4; D ambiguous. This sequence originates from a human donor who was either an allogeneic HSCT recipient or a stem cell or donor lymphocyte infusion donor (not recorded which). It is not recorded whose cells these are; they may come from a transplant donor. Sequencing was done on a sample of blood, either unsorted or a sorted T cell fraction (not recorded which). CDR3 region: CSVEDRSIQYF. The CDR3 nucleotides are TGCAGCGTTGAAGATCGGAGCATTCAGTACTTC.